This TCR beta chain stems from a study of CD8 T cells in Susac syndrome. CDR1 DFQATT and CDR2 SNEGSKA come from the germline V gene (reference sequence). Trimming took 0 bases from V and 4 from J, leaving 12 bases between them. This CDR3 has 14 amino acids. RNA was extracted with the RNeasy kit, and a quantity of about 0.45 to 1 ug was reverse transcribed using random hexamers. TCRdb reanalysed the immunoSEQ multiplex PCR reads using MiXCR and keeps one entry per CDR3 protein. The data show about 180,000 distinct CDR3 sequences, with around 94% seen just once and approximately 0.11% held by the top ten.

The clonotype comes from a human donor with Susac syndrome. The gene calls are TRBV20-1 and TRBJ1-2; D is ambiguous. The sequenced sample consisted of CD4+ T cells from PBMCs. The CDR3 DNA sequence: TGCAGTGCTAGAGAGAGGGCAGGCCGCTATGGCTACACCTTC. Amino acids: CSARERAGRYGYTF.